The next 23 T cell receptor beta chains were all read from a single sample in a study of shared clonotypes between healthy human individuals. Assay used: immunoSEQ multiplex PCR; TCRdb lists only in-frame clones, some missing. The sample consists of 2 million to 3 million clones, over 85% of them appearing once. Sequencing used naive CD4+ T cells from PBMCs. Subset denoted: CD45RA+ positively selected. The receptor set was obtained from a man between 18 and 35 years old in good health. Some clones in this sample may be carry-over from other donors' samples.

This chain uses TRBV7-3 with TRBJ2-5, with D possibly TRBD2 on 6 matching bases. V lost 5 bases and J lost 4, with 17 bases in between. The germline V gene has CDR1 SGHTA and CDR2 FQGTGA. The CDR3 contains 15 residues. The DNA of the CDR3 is TGTGCCAGCAGCCTGAGTTGGAGGGCTGGAGAGACCCAGTACTTC. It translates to CASSLSWRAGETQYF.

CDR3 nucleotide sequence: TGTGCCAGCAGCTTATTCAGAGGGGATACGCAGTATTTT. Translating gives CASSLFRGDTQYF. J is TRBJ2-3 and V is TRBV7-8; maybe TRBD2 (5 bases). V dropped 2 bases and J dropped 6 bases, with 9 bases sitting between them. The V gene's germline CDR1 is SGHVS and CDR2 FQNEAQ. CDR3 length: 13 residues.

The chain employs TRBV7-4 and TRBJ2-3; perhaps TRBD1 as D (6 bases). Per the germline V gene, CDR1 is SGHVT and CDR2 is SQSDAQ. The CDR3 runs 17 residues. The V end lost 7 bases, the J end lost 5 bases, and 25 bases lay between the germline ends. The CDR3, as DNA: TGTGCCAGCAAACTCCCGGACTTCTTCGAAGGGGGAGATACGCAGTATTTT. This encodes CASKLPDFFEGGDTQYF.

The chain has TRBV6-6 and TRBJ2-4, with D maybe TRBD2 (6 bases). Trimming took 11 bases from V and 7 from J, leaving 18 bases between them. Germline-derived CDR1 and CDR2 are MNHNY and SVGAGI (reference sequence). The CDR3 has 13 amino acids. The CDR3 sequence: CAVSGGVLNIQYF. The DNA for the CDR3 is TGTGCCGTCAGCGGCGGGGTTCTCAACATTCAGTACTTC.

The DNA for the CDR3 is TGCAGCGTTGAAAGGGAAGCGGGCACTGAAGCTTTCTTT. Translating gives CSVEREAGTEAFF. The chain links TRBV29-1 to TRBJ1-1; D is uncertain. The germline gives CDR1 SQVTM, CDR2 ANQGSEA. CDR3 size: 13 residues. The ends were cut back, 2 bases at V and 4 bases at J, with 11 bases in the middle.

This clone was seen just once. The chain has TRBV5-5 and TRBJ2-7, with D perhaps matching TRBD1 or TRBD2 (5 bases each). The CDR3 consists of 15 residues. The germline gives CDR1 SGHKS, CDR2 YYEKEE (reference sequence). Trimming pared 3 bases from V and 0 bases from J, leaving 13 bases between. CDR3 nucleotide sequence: TGTGCCAGCAGCTCACTAGGGACGTACTCCTACGAGCAGTACTTC. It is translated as CASSSLGTYSYEQYF.

CDR3 amino acids: CASSPRQQYEQYF. The CDR3 DNA reads TGTGCCAGCTCGCCAAGACAGCAATACGAGCAGTACTTC. The rearrangement joins TRBV18 to TRBJ2-7; maybe TRBD1 (5 bases). Trimming left V 6 bases short and J 4 bases short, with 13 bases between. The CDR3 is 13 residues long. Per germline, CDR1 KGHSH and CDR2 LQKENI. Based on the CDR3 plus reference TRBV18 and TRBJ2-7, the full variable domain is NAGVMQNPRHLVRRRGQEARLRCSPMKGHSHVYWYRQLPEEGLKFMVYLQKENIIDESGMPKERFSAEFPKEGPSILRIQQVVRGDSAAYFCASSPRQQYEQYFGPGTRLTVT.

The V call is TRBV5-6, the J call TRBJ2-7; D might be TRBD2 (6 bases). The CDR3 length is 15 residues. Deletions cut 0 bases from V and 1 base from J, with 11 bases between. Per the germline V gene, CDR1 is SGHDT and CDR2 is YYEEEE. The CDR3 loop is CASSLVGGGSYEQYF. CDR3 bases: TGTGCCAGCAGCTTGGTGGGTGGAGGGTCCTACGAGCAGTACTTC.

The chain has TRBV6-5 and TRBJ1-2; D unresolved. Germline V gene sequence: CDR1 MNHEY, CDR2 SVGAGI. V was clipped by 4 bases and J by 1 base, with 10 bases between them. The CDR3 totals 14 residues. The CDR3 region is CASSFLRDNYGYTF. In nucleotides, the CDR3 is TGTGCCAGCAGTTTCCTCCGGGATAACTATGGCTACACCTTC.

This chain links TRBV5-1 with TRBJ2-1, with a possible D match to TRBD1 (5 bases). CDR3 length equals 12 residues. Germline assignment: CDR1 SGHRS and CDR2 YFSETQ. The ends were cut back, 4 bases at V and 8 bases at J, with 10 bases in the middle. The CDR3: CASSPAGHEQFF. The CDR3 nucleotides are TGCGCCAGCAGCCCAGCAGGGCATGAGCAGTTCTTC.

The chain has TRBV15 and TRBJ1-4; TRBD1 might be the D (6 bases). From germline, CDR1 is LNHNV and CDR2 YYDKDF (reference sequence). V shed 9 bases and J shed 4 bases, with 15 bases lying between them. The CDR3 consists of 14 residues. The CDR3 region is CATSQGSGNEKLFF. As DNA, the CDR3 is TGTGCCACATCGCAGGGGTCGGGTAATGAAAAACTGTTTTTT.

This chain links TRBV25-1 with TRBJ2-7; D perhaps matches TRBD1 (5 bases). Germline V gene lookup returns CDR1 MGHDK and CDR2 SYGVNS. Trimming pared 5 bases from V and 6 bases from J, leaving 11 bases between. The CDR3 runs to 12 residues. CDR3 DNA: TGTGCCAGCAGTCCCCAGGGTCGCGAGCAGTACTTC. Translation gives CASSPQGREQYF.

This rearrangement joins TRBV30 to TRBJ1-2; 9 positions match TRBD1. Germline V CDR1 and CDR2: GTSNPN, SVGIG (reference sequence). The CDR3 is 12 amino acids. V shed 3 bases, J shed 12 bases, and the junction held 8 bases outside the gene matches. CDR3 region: CAWSPGQGGDTF. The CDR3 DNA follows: TGTGCCTGGAGCCCGGGACAGGGAGGCGACACCTTC.

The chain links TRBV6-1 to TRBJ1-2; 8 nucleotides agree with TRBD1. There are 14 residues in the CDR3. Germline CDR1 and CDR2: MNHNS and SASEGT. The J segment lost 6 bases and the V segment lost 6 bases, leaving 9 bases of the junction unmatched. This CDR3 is CASRYETGENGYTF. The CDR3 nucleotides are TGTGCCAGCAGGTACGAGACAGGGGAAAATGGCTACACCTTC.

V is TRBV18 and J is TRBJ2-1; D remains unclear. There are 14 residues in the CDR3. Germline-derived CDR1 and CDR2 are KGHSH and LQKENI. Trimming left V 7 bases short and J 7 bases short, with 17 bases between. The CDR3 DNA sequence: TGTGCCAGCTTGCTGGACGCACGCGGAAATGAGCAGTTCTTC. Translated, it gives CASLLDARGNEQFF.

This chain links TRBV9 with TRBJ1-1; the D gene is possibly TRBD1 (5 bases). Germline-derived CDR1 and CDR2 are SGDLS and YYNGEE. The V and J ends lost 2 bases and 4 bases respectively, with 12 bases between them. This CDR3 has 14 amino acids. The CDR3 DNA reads TGTGCCAGCAGCGTCCTGGGGGGGATCACTGAAGCTTTCTTT. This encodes CASSVLGGITEAFF.

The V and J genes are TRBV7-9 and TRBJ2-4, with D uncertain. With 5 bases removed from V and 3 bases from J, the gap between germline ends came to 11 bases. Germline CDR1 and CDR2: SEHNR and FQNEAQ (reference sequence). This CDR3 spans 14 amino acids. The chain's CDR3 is CASSPWLGKNIQYF. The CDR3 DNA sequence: TGTGCCAGCAGCCCCTGGTTGGGCAAAAACATTCAGTACTTC.

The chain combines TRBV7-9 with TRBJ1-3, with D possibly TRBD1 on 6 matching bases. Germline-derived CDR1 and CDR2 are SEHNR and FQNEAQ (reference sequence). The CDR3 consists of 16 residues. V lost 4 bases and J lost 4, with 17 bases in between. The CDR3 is CASSSLAGAGGNTIYF. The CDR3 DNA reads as TGTGCCAGCAGCTCCCTGGCAGGGGCTGGAGGAAACACCATATATTTT.

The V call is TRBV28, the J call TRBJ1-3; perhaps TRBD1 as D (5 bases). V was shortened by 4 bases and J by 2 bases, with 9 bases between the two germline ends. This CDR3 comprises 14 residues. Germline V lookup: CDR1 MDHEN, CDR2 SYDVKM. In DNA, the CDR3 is TGTGCCAGCAGTTCACAGGTGACTGGAAACACCATATATTTT. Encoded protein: CASSSQVTGNTIYF.

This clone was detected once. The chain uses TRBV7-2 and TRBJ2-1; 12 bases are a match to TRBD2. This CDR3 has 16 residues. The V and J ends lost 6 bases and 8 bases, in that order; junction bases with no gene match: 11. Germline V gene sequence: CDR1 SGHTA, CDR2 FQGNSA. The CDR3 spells CASRFTPGTSGHEQFF. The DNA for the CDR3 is TGTGCCAGCAGATTTACACCCGGGACTAGCGGGCATGAGCAGTTCTTC.

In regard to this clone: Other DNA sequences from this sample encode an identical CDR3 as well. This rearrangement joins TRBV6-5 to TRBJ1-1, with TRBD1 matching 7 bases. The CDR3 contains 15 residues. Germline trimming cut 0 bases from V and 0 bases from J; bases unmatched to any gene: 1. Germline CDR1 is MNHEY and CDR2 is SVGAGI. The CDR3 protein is CASSYSGTVNTEAFF. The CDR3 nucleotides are TGTGCCAGCAGTTACTCAGGGACAGTGAACACTGAAGCTTTCTTT.

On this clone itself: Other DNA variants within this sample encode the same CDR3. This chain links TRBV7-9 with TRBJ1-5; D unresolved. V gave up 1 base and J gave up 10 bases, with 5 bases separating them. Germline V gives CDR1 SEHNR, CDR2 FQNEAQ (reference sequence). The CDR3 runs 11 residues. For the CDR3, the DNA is TGTGCCAGCAGCTTAGGTGGACCCCAGCATTTT. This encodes CASSLGGPQHF.

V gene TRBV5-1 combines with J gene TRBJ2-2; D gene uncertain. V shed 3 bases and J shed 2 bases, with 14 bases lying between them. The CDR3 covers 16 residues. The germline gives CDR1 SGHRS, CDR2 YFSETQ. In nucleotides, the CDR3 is TGCGCCAGCAGCTCCGCATATCCCTCTAACACCGGGGAGCTGTTTTTT. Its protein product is CASSSAYPSNTGELFF.